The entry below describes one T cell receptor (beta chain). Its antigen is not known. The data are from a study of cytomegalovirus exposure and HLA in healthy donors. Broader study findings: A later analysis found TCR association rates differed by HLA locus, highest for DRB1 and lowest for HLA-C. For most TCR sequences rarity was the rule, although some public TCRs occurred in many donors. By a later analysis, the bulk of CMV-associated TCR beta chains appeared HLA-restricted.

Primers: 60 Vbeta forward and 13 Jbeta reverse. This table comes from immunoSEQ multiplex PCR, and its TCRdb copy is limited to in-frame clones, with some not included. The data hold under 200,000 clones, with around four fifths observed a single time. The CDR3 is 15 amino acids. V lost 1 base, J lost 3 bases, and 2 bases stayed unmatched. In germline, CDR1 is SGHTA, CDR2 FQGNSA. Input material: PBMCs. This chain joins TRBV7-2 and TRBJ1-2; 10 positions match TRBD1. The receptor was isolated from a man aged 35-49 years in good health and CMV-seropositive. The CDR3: CASSLGQGADYGYTF. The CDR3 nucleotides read TGTGCCAGCAGCTTAGGACAGGGGGCTGACTATGGCTACACCTTC.